The clone carrying this T cell receptor beta chain occurred a few times. Its antigen is undetermined. This record belongs to a study of blood T cells in healthy people across ages. Combining a sample-barcoded 5' primer with a J-beta primer mix, a second PCR ran for roughly 6 to 12 cycles. Any given sample supplied a minimum of 2.5 million CDR3-containing paired-end reads. Each CDR3 protein gets one entry after TCRdb re-called the 5' RACE reads with MiXCR. The sample carries about 750,000 distinct CDR3 sequences, less than 70% recorded once. V gave up 5 bases and J gave up 3 bases, with 11 bases separating them. Germline V CDR1 and CDR2: SQVTM, ANQGSEA. The CDR3 runs 13 residues. Study-wide findings and caveats: Versus aged donors, long-lived donors had higher diversity and more naive CD4+ cells. Naive T cell percentage showed a strong correlation with TCR beta diversity.

This sequence originates from an older man in good health. Material for sequencing was blood. V usage is TRBV29-1 and J usage is TRBJ2-1; a possible D gene is TRBD1 (6 bases). In DNA, the CDR3 is TGCAGCGTTCGACAGGAAATCTACAATGAGCAGTTCTTC. Protein: CSVRQEIYNEQFF.